Presented here are 15 T cell receptor beta chains from one specimen sequenced in a study of cytomegalovirus exposure and HLA in healthy donors. The primer mix had 60 Vbeta and 13 Jbeta primers. The protocol was immunoSEQ multiplex PCR, while the TCRdb copy is restricted to in-frame clones and leaves out a portion. In the table there are roughly 200,000 clones, about four fifths of which are singletons. The sample consisted of PBMCs. The receptors were gathered from a male donor in good health and CMV-seronegative.

Regarding this clone: The same CDR3 can be traced to other DNA sequences in this sample. This chain joins TRBV28 and TRBJ2-7, with D possibly TRBD1 on 5 matching bases. V was shortened by 8 bases and J by 1 base, with 12 bases between the two germline ends. Germline CDR1 is MDHEN and CDR2 is SYDVKM. The CDR3 runs to 13 residues. DNA for the CDR3: TGTGCCAGCCGCTCTTCAGGGTCCTACGAGCAGTACTTC. This gives the protein CASRSSGSYEQYF.

This chain uses TRBV5-1 with TRBJ1-1, with a weak D call TRBD1 (6 bases). V lost 2 bases and J 5 bases, leaving 10 bases between the germline ends. The CDR3 sequence is 13 residues long. Per germline, CDR1 SGHRS and CDR2 YFSETQ. The CDR3 loop reads CASSFIQGTEAFF. The CDR3 nucleotides are TGCGCCAGCAGCTTTATACAGGGAACTGAAGCTTTCTTT.

The chain links TRBV25-1 to TRBJ2-1; TRBD2 agrees at 12 bases. The germline V gene encodes CDR1 MGHDK and CDR2 SYGVNS. V shed 4 bases, J shed 10 bases, and the junction held 5 bases outside the gene matches. This CDR3 is built from 14 residues. The CDR3 is CASSGGLAGREQFF. The CDR3 coding sequence is TGTGCCAGCAGTGGGGGACTAGCGGGTAGAGAGCAGTTCTTC.

The rearrangement links TRBV28 to TRBJ2-1; 13 bases map to TRBD2. CDR1 MDHEN and CDR2 SYDVKM come from the germline V gene. This CDR3 comprises 16 residues. The V segment lost 1 base and the J segment 7 bases; nucleotides outside the gene matches: 4. The CDR3 loop is CASSLLTSGRSNEQFF. CDR3 DNA: TGTGCCAGCAGTTTATTGACTAGCGGGAGGTCAAATGAGCAGTTCTTC.

The rearrangement joins TRBV29-1 to TRBJ1-5; 7 bases fit TRBD1. V shed 6 bases, J shed 2 bases, and the junction held 7 bases outside the gene matches. The CDR3 covers 14 residues. The germline CDR1 and CDR2 sequences are SQVTM and ANQGSEA. DNA for the CDR3: TGCAGCGTCGCACAGGGGAACGGCAATCAGCCCCAGCATTTT. This sequence encodes CSVAQGNGNQPQHF.

The chain joins TRBV5-6 to TRBJ1-2, with 8 bases lining up with TRBD1. The J segment lost 8 bases and the V segment lost 4 bases, leaving 10 bases of the junction unmatched. This CDR3 contains 14 residues. Per the germline V gene, CDR1 is SGHDT and CDR2 is YYEEEE. In DNA form, the CDR3 reads TGTGCCAGCAGCGAGACAGGGGCGCCGGGGGGCTACACCTTC. This gives the protein CASSETGAPGGYTF.

V and J are TRBV7-3 and TRBJ1-6, with D perhaps matching TRBD1 (5 bases). This CDR3 region has 14 residues. Trimming pared 2 bases from V and 9 bases from J, leaving 11 bases between. Germline-derived CDR1 and CDR2 are SGHTA and FQGTGA. The CDR3 sequence is CASSLGTALSPLHF. The DNA for the CDR3 is TGTGCCAGCAGCTTAGGGACTGCGCTTTCACCCCTCCACTTT.

The chain combines TRBV25-1 with TRBJ2-3; 7 nucleotides match TRBD2. There are 16 residues in the CDR3. From germline, CDR1 is MGHDK and CDR2 SYGVNS. The V segment lost 6 bases and the J segment 5 bases; nucleotides outside the gene matches: 14. The CDR3 loop reads CASSVSLAGAGDTQYF. The CDR3 nucleotides are TGTGCCAGCAGCGTAAGTTTGGCGGGAGCGGGAGATACGCAGTATTTT.

The V call is TRBV18, the J call TRBJ2-1, with D hard to call. Trimming took off 2 bases at V and 6 bases at J, with 5 bases between the two ends. The CDR3 loop spans 12 amino acids. CDR1 and CDR2 (germline): KGHSH, LQKENI. The CDR3, as DNA: TGTGCCAGCTCACCAGTCGGCAATGAGCAGTTCTTC. Amino acid sequence: CASSPVGNEQFF. The complete variable domain, with remaining parts taken from reference TRBV18 and TRBJ2-1, reads NAGVMQNPRHLVRRRGQEARLRCSPMKGHSHVYWYRQLPEEGLKFMVYLQKENIIDESGMPKERFSAEFPKEGPSILRIQQVVRGDSAAYFCASSPVGNEQFFGPGTRLTVL.

The CDR3 reads CASNLAGVSDEQYF. Here the CDR3 DNA reads TGTGCCAGCAACCTGGCCGGAGTGTCGGACGAGCAGTACTTC. This rearrangement joins TRBV6-6 to TRBJ2-7; D unresolved. The V end was cut by 7 bases, the J end by 5 bases, with 18 bases between. The germline CDR1 and CDR2 sequences are MNHNY and SVGAGI (reference sequence). The CDR3 spans 14 residues.

The gene calls are TRBV6-5 and TRBJ2-7, with 8 bases identical to TRBD2. V trimming: 4 bases; J trimming: 4 bases; junction bases outside the gene matches: 6. CDR1 and CDR2 from the germline V gene are MNHEY and SVGAGI. The CDR3 extends over 14 amino acids. In DNA, the CDR3 is TGTGCCAGCAGTTTAAGCGGGAGCTCGTACGAGCAGTACTTC. It translates to CASSLSGSSYEQYF.

The rearrangement uses TRBV10-3 and TRBJ1-6; 10 positions agree with TRBD1. The CDR3 is 15 residues long. The trim removed 6 bases at V and 5 bases at J, leaving 4 bases unmatched. Germline CDR1 and CDR2: ENHRY and SYGVKD. The CDR3 is CAIRPGTGDNSPLHF. CDR3 bases: TGTGCCATCAGGCCAGGGACAGGGGATAATTCACCCCTCCACTTT.

The CDR3 nucleotides read TGTGCCAGCAGTTTCTCGGACAGGGTTGAGCCCCAGCATTTT. As protein: CASSFSDRVEPQHF. This sequence joins TRBV28 and TRBJ1-5; 8 bases line up with TRBD1. In germline, CDR1 is MDHEN, CDR2 SYDVKM. Unmatched junction bases numbered 6, after V lost 3 bases and J lost 8 bases. This CDR3 is 14 amino acids long. The full variable domain, rest sourced from reference TRBV28 and TRBJ1-5, is DVKVTQSSRYLVKRTGEKVFLECVQDMDHENMFWYRQDPGLGLRLIYFSYDVKMKEKGDIPEGYSVSREKKERFSLILESASTNQTSMYLCASSFSDRVEPQHFGDGTRLSIL.

This clone was seen a few times. The rearrangement links TRBV6-4 to TRBJ2-3; the match to TRBD2 covers 8 bases. The CDR3 loop spans 14 amino acids. J lost 2 bases, V lost 3 bases, and 1 base had no gene match. Germline lookup yields CDR1 MRHNA and CDR2 SNTAGT. CDR3 loop: CASSEGLATDTQYF. The CDR3, as DNA: TGTGCCAGCAGTGAAGGACTAGCCACAGATACGCAGTATTTT.

The CDR3 coding sequence is TGTGCCAGCAGTTTCCTCGGGACAGGGGGCTACGAGCAGTACTTC. Its translation: CASSFLGTGGYEQYF. The genes are TRBV6-6 and TRBJ2-7, with TRBD1 matching over 11 bases. With V trimmed by 4 bases and J by 3 bases, 5 bases remained unmatched. Looked up from germline, CDR1 is MNHNY and CDR2 is SVGAGI (reference sequence). The CDR3 is 15 residues long.